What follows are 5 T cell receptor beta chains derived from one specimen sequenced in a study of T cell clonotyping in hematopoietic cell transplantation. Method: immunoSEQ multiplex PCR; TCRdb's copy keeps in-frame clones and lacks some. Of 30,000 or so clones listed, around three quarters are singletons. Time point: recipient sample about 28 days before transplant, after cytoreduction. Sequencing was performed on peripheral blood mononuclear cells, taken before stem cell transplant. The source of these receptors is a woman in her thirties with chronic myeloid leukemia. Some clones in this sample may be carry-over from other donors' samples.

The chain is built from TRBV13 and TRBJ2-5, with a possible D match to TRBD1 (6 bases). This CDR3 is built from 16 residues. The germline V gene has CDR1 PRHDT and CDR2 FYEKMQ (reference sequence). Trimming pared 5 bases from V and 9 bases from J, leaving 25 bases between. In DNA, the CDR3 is TGTGCCAGCAGCCGACGGGACACTCAATCACGCGGGTCCCAGTACTTC. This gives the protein CASSRRDTQSRGSQYF.

CDR3 bases: TGTGCCACCAGCAGAGCAACAGGGTCCTACGAGCAGTACGTC. Residues: CATSRATGSYEQYV. The gene calls are TRBV15 and TRBJ2-7; D is possibly TRBD1 (6 bases). This CDR3 spans 14 amino acids. Germline CDR1 and CDR2: LNHNV and YYDKDF (reference sequence). The V end was cut by 1 base, the J end by 1 base, with 8 bases between.

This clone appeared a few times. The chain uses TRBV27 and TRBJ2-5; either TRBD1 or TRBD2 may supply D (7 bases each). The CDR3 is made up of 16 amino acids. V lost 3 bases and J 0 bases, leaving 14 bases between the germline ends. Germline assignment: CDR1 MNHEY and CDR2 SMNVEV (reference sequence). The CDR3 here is CASSLRAGGDQETQYF. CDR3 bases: TGTGCCAGCAGTTTGAGGGCAGGGGGGGACCAAGAGACCCAGTACTTC.

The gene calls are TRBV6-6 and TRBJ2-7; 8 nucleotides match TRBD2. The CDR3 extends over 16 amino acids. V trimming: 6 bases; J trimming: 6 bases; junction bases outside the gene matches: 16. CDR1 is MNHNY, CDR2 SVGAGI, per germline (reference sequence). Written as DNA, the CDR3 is TGTGCCAGCAGCGGGGGGGCCGTTCTGGGGGGAGGCGAGCAGTACTTC. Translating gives CASSGGAVLGGGEQYF.

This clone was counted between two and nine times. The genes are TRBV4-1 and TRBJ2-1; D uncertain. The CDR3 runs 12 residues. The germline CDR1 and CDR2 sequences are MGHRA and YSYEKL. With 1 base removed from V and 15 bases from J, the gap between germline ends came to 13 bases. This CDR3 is CASSQATDALFF. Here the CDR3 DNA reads TGCGCCAGCAGCCAAGCCACGGACGCACTGTTCTTC.